This entry describes one TCR beta chain. The J segment lost 4 bases and the V segment lost 2 bases, leaving 2 bases of the junction unmatched. Germline CDR1 reads SGDLS; CDR2 reads YYNGEE. There are 14 residues in the CDR3. Clinical symptoms, serum thyroxine, TRAb, thyroid ultrasound and orbital computed tomography informed diagnoses. This record belongs to a study of T cells in Graves' hyperthyroidism and ophthalmopathy. What was amplified from RNA transcripts were TCR beta CDR3 regions. A set of HTBI primers served as the primers for a first-round RT-PCR of the TCR CDR3. From the multiplex PCR reads, TCRdb called clonotypes with MiXCR, one entry per CDR3 protein. The table lists around 490,000 distinct CDR3 sequences, roughly 21% of them singletons.

The chain has TRBV9 and TRBJ2-3, with 9 bases lining up with TRBD2. The sample consisted of blood. This sequence originates from a man aged 40-49 years with Graves' ophthalmopathy. The CDR3 nucleotides read TGTGCCAGCAGCGTTAGCGGGAGCCCAGATACGCAGTATTTT. Protein sequence: CASSVSGSPDTQYF.